Given below is one T cell receptor (beta chain) in context. Antigen: not known. The source of the sample is a study of cytomegalovirus exposure and HLA in healthy donors. Study conclusions and caveats: Rare TCR sequences dominated, though some public TCRs recurred in many donors. The authors assumed roughly uniform sequencing depth across donors for presence/absence analyses.

The germline V and J ends were trimmed by 10 bases and 0 bases, with 15 bases remaining between them. CDR3 size: 15 residues. Germline CDR1 MNHEY, CDR2 SMNVEV (reference sequence). Amplification used 60 Vbeta primers and 13 Jbeta primers. Data came from immunoSEQ multiplex PCR; TCRdb stores just in-frame clones and leaves some out. The profile covers 110,000 to 150,000 clones, with approximately 80% appearing a single time and 3% to 5% taken by the ten largest. The rearrangement links TRBV27 to TRBJ1-4, with a tentative D call TRBD1 (6 bases). The sequencing sample was made of PBMCs. The source of this sequence is a male donor in good health and CMV-seronegative. CDR3 nucleotides: TGTGCCACGGGGGGCCCGGGCGCAACTAATGAAAAACTGTTTTTT. Translation: CATGGPGATNEKLFF.